This T cell receptor beta chain was observed in a study of T cell repertoires in cytomegalovirus infection. Germline V lookup: CDR1 SGHTA, CDR2 FQGNSA. This CDR3 is 15 amino acids long. Germline trimming cut 5 bases from V and 6 bases from J; bases unmatched to any gene: 7. Using its own MiXCR run on the reads, TCRdb lists one record per CDR3 protein. The sample contains about 260,000 distinct CDR3 sequences, 8% to 9.5% of which appear only once. At least ten counts were recorded for this clonotype. Antigen specificity is unknown. Points from the study as a whole: The ex vivo response was dominated by HLA-C-restricted CMV-specific TCR beta clonotypes.

The chain employs TRBV7-2 and TRBJ1-5, with 10 bases identical to TRBD1. Sequenced material: PBMCs. The receptor's source is a human donor in good health (CMV status not recorded). Some clones in this sample may be carry-over from other donors' samples. CDR3: CASSTDRGHGQPQHF. The CDR3 DNA sequence: TGTGCCAGCAGCACCGACAGGGGGCACGGTCAGCCCCAGCATTTT.